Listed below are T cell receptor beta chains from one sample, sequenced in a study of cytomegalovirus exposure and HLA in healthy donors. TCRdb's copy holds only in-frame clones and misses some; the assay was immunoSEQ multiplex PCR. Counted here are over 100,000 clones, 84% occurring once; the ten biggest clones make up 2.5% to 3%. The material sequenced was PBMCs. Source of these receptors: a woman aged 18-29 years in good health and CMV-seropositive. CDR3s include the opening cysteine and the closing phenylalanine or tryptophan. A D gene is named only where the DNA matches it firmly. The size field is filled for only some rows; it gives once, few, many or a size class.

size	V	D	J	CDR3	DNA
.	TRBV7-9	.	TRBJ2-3	CASSLREGGPSDTQYF	TGTGCCAGCAGCTTAAGGGAGGGGGGGCCGTCAGATACGCAGTATTTT
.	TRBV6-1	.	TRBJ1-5	CASSGILTDSNQPQHF	TGTGCCAGCAGTGGGATTTTGACAGATAGCAATCAGCCCCAGCATTTT
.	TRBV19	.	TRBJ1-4	CASSIAPGMGEKLFF	TGTGCCAGTAGTATAGCCCCGGGAATGGGAGAAAAACTGTTTTTT
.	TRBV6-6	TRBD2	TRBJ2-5	CASKAGEETQYF	TGTGCCAGCAAAGCGGGAGAAGAGACCCAGTACTTC
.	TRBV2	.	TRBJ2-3	CASTRDSDTQYF	TGTGCCAGTACTAGAGATTCAGATACGCAGTATTTT
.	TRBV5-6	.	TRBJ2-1	CASQRARYNEQFF	TGTGCCAGCCAGAGGGCCCGCTACAATGAGCAGTTCTTC
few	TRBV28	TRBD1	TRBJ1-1	CASGSQGDTEAFF	TGTGCCAGCGGATCTCAGGGGGACACTGAAGCTTTCTTT
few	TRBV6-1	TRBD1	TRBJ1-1	CASSPEQGVEAFF	TGTGCCAGCAGCCCGGAGCAGGGGGTCGAAGCTTTCTTT
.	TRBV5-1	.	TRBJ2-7	CASSLSPRDEQYF	TGCGCCAGCAGCTTGTCACCGCGGGACGAGCAGTACTTC
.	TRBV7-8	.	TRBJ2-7	CASSLSAGAFYEQYF	TGTGCCAGCAGCCTTAGTGCGGGGGCTTTTTACGAGCAGTACTTC
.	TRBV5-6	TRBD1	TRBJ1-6	CASSWGQGTNSPLHF	TGTGCCAGCAGCTGGGGACAGGGGACTAATTCACCCCTCCACTTT
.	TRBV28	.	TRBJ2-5	CASSLRDYQETQYF	TGTGCCAGCAGTTTGCGGGACTACCAAGAGACCCAGTACTTC
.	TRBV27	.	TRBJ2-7	CASSLQGTFYEQYF	TGTGCCAGCAGTTTACAGGGGACCTTTTACGAGCAGTACTTC
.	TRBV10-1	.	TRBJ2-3	CASSDRGKPDTQYF	TGCGCCAGCAGTGACCGGGGTAAGCCAGATACGCAGTATTTT
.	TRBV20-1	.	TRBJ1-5	CSAGGRQPQHF	TGCAGTGCTGGGGGCCGACAGCCCCAGCATTTT